These 8 T cell receptor beta chains originate from one sample sequenced in a study of PD-L1 blockade in urothelial cancer. Repertoires were generated with immunoSEQ multiplex PCR, while TCRdb's copy carries only in-frame clones and drops some. The table has about 130,000 clones, approximately 88% seen once. The time point: pretreatment peripheral blood. The sample in question was PBMCs, obtained around atezolizumab (anti-PD-L1) treatment. The source of these receptors is a man aged 45-60 years with urothelial cancer.

The V and J genes are TRBV10-3 and TRBJ1-2; 10 bases are a match to TRBD1. Trimming removed 6 bases from V and 0 bases from J; junction bases left unmatched: 1. Germline values: CDR1 ENHRY, CDR2 SYGVKD. CDR3 length: 14 amino acids. This CDR3 is CAIRGTGANYGYTF. Here the CDR3 DNA reads TGTGCCATCAGAGGGACAGGGGCTAACTATGGCTACACCTTC.

The chain is built from TRBV11-3 and TRBJ2-7, with D tentatively TRBD2 (6 bases). This CDR3 contains 15 residues. V gave up 5 bases and J gave up 2 bases, with 16 bases separating them. Germline V gives CDR1 SGHNT, CDR2 YENEEA. CDR3 loop: CASSQTGGETYEQYF. DNA of the CDR3: TGTGCCAGCAGCCAGACCGGCGGGGAGACCTACGAGCAGTACTTC.

The chain couples TRBV9 to TRBJ2-7, with D perhaps matching TRBD1 (6 bases). Germline-derived CDR1 and CDR2 are SGDLS and YYNGEE. V dropped 0 bases and J dropped 0 bases, with 10 bases sitting between them. The CDR3 totals 15 residues. The CDR3 is CASSVGWDNSYEQYF. The CDR3 DNA follows: TGTGCCAGCAGCGTAGGCTGGGACAACTCCTACGAGCAGTACTTC.

V and J are TRBV6-5 and TRBJ2-3, with TRBD1 matching 8 bases. Trimming cost V 5 bases and J 1 base; bases outside gene matches: 5. This CDR3 has 15 residues. Germline V gene sequence: CDR1 MNHEY, CDR2 SVGAGI. CDR3 in amino acids: CASSHGQGGTDTQYF. The CDR3 DNA sequence: TGTGCCAGCAGTCACGGACAGGGCGGCACAGATACGCAGTATTTT.

This chain connects TRBV4-1 to TRBJ2-3, with D perhaps matching TRBD1 (6 bases). Germline CDR1 and CDR2: MGHRA and YSYEKL. V dropped 0 bases and J dropped 3 bases, with 16 bases sitting between them. The CDR3 sequence is 17 residues long. CDR3 amino acids: CASSQDLPERGTDTQYF. The CDR3 DNA sequence: TGCGCCAGCAGCCAAGACCTCCCAGAGAGGGGGACAGATACGCAGTATTTT.

The V and J genes are TRBV28 and TRBJ2-2, with D possibly being TRBD2 (5 bases). The V end lost 7 bases, the J end lost 3 bases, and 18 bases lay between the germline ends. The CDR3 sequence is 16 residues long. The germline CDR1 and CDR2 sequences are MDHEN and SYDVKM. The CDR3 DNA sequence: TGTGCCAGCAAGTTAGATCTGAGGGTCGACACCGGGGAGCTGTTTTTT. This gives the protein CASKLDLRVDTGELFF. The whole variable domain, remainder taken from reference TRBV28 and TRBJ2-2, is DVKVTQSSRYLVKRTGEKVFLECVQDMDHENMFWYRQDPGLGLRLIYFSYDVKMKEKGDIPEGYSVSREKKERFSLILESASTNQTSMYLCASKLDLRVDTGELFFGEGSRLTVL.

The chain employs TRBV6-1 and TRBJ2-7; the match to TRBD1 covers 7 bases. This CDR3 is built from 14 residues. Germline CDR1 reads MNHNS; CDR2 reads SASEGT. J gave up 4 bases and V 2 bases, and 5 bases lay outside the gene matches. CDR3 residues: CASSELGRGYEQYF. In DNA form, the CDR3 reads TGTGCCAGCAGTGAACTTGGCAGGGGGTACGAGCAGTACTTC.

The chain links TRBV6-6 to TRBJ1-2; tentative D call: TRBD1 (5 bases). This CDR3 region has 15 residues. Trimming removed 3 bases from V and 0 bases from J, with 11 bases in between. Germline V gene data show CDR1 as MNHNY and CDR2 as SVGAGI (reference sequence). The CDR3: CASSYREGSNYGYTF. The CDR3 coding sequence is TGTGCCAGCAGTTATCGGGAGGGGTCTAACTATGGCTACACCTTC.